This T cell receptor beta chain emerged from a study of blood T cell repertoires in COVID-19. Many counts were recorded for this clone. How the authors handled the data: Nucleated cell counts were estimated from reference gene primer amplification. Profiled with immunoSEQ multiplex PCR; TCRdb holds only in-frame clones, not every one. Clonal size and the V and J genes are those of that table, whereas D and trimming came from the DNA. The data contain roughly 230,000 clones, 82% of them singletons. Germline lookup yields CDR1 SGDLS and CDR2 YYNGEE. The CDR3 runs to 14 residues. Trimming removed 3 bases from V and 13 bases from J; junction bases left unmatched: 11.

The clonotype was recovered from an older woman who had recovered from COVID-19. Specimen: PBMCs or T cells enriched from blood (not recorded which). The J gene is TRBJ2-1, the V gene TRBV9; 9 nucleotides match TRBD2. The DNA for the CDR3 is TGTGCCAGCAGCGAGGGAGCAGCGGGGGGCCTTCAGTTCTTC. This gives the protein CASSEGAAGGLQFF.